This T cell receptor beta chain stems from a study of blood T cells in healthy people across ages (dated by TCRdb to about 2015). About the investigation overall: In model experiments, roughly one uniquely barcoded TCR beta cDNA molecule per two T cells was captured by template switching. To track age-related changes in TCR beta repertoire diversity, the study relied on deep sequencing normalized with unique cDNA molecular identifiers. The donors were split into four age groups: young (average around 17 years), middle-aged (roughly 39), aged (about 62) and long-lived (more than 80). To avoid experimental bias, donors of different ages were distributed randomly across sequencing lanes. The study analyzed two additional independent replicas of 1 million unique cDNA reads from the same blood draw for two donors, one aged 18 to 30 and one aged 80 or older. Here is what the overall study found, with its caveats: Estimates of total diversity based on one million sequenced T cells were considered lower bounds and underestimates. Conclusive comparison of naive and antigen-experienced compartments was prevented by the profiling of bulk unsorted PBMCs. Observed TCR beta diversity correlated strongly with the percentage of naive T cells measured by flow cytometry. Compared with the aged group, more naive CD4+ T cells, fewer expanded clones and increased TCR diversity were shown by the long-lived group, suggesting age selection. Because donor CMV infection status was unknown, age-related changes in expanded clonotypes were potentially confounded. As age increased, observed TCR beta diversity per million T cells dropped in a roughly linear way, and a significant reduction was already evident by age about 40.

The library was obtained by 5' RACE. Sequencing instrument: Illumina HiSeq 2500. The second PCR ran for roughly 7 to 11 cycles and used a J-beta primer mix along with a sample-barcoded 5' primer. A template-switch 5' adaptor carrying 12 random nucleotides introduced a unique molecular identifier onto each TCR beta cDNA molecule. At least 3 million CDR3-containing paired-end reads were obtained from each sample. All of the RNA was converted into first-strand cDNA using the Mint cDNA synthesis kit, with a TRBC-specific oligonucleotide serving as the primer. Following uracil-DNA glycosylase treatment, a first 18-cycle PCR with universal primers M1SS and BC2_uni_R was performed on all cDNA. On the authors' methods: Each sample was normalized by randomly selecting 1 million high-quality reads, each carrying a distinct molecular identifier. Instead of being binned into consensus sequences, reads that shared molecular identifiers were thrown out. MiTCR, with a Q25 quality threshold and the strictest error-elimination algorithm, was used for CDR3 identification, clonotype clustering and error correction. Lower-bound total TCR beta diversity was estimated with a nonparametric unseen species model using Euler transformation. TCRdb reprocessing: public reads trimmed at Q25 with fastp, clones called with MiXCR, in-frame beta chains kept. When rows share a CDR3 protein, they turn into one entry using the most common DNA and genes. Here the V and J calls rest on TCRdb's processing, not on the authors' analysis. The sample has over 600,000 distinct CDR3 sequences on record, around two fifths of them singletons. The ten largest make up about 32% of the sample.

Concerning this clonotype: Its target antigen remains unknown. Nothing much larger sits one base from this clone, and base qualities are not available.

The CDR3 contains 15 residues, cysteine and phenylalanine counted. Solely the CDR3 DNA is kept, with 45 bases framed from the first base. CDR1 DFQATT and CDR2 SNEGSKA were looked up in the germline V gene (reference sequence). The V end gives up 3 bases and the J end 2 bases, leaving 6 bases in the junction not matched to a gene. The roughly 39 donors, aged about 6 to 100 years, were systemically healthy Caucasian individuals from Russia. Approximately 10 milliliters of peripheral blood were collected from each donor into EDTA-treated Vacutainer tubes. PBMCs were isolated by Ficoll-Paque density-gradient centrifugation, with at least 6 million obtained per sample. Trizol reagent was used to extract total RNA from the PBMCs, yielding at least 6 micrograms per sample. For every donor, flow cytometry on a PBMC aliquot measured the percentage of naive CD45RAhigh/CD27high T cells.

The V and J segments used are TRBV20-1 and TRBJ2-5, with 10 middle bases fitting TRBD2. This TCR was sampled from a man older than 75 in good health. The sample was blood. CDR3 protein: CSASKLAGWQETQYF. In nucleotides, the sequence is TGCAGTGCTAGTAAACTAGCGGGGTGGCAAGAGACCCAGTACTTC.